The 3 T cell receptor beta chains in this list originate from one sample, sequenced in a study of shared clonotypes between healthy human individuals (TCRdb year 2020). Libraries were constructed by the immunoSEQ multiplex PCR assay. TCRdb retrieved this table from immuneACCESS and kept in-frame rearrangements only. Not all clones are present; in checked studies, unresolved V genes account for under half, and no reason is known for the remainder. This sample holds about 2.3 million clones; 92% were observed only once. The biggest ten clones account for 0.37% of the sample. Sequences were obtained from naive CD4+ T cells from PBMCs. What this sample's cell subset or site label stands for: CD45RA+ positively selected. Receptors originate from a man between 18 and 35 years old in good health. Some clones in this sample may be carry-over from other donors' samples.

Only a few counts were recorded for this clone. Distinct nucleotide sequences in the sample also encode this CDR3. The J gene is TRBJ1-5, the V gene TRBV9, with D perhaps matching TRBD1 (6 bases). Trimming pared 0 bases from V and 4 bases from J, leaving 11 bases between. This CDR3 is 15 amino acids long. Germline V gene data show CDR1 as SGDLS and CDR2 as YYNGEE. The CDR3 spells CASSVAGVGNQPQHF. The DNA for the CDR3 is TGTGCCAGCAGCGTAGCAGGGGTGGGGAATCAGCCCCAGCATTTT. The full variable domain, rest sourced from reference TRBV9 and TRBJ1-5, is DSGVTQTPKHLITATGQRVTLRCSPRSGDLSVYWYQQSLDQGLQFLIQYYNGEERAKGNILERFSAQQFPDLHSELNLSSLELGDSALYFCASSVAGVGNQPQHFGDGTRLSIL.

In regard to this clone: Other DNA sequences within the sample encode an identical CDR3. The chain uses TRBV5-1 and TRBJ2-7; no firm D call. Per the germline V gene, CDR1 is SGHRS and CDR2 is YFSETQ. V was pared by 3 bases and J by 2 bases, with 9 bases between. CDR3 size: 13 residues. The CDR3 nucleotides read TGCGCCAGCAGCTCTCTCGGCACCTACGAGCAGTACTTC. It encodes CASSSLGTYEQYF.

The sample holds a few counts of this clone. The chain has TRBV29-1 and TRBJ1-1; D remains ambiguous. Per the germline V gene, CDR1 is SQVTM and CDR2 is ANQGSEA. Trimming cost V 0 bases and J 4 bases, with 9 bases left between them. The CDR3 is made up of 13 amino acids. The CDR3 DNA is TGCAGCGTTGAAGATTGGCCTTCCACTGAAGCTTTCTTT. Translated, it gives CSVEDWPSTEAFF.